At least ten counts were recorded for the clone carrying this TCR beta chain. Antigen unknown. This specimen comes from a study of tumor and adjacent non-tumor tissue in lung cancer. The overall study: There were 12 adenocarcinoma, a couple of squamous cell carcinoma and 1 small cell lung cancer cases.

Study outcomes and limitations: Normal lung showed higher cumulative top 100 clone frequency than tumor. Shorter survival was associated with higher TCR diversity in tumors.

The CDR3 covers 18 residues. The V segment lost 1 base and the J segment 4 bases; nucleotides outside the gene matches: 10. CDR1 and CDR2 from the germline V gene are DFQATT and SNEGSKA (reference sequence). This sample's RNA came from whole unsorted tissue. The normal lung tissue was taken more than 3 cm from the tumor edge. Between August and November 2014, newly diagnosed, chemotherapy-naive lung cancer patients underwent thoracic surgery in China. A modified ARM-PCR protocol with three rounds of nested PCR amplified TCRbeta. TCRdb re-derived calls from the multiplex PCR reads in MiXCR, one entry per CDR3 protein. The sample records 98,000 or so distinct CDR3 sequences, approximately 80% being singletons.

The chain has TRBV20-1 and TRBJ2-2; the match to TRBD2 covers 12 bases. The specimen sequenced was distant non-tumor lung tissue. The source of this sequence is a man aged 60 to 69 with small cell lung cancer. CDR3 sequence: CSARGPSGRAGSTGELFF. CDR3 coding DNA: TGCAGTGCTAGAGGTCCTAGCGGGAGGGCCGGGTCCACCGGGGAGCTGTTTTTT.